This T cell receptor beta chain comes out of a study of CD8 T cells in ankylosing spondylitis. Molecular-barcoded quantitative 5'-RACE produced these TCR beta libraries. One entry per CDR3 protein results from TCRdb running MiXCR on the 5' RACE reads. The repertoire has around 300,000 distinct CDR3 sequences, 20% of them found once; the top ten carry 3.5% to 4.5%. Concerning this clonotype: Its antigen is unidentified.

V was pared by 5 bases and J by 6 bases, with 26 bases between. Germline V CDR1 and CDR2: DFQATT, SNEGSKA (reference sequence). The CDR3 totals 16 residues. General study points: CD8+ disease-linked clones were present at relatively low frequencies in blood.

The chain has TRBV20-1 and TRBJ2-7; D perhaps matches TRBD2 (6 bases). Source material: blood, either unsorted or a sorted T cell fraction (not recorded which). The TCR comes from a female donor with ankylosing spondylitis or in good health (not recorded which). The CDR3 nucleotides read TGCAGTGCTGCCGTAGCGGCTCCCCACGAGGTTGGCGAGCAGTACTTC. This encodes CSAAVAAPHEVGEQYF.